This T cell receptor beta chain was observed in a study of cytomegalovirus exposure and HLA in healthy donors. The PCR used 60 Vbeta and 13 Jbeta primers. Libraries were prepared by immunoSEQ multiplex PCR; TCRdb keeps only in-frame clonotypes and omits some of them. The table records around 300,000 clones, about 83% of them present only once. From germline, CDR1 is MDHEN and CDR2 SYDVKM. This CDR3 has 12 residues. Trimming left V 6 bases short and J 6 bases short, with 9 bases between. The receptor was derived from a woman in her thirties or forties in good health and CMV-seropositive. The specimen was PBMCs. The chain recombines TRBV28 with TRBJ1-5; maybe TRBD1 (5 bases). The DNA of the CDR3 is TGTGCCAGCAGAAACGGGGGTCAGCCCCAGCATTTT. It yields the protein CASRNGGQPQHF.